The clone carrying this T cell receptor (beta chain) was detected ten times or more. The data originate from a study of regulatory T cells in long-lasting Graves disease. This CDR3 has 13 residues. Germline V gives CDR1 MDHEN, CDR2 SYDVKM. V lost 6 bases, J lost 6 bases, and 14 bases lay in between. Time point meaning: newly diagnosed GD, antithyroid drugs for less than 3 months. The TCR library was made from RNA extracted from PBMCs. Construction of the TCR beta libraries employed iRepertoire HTBI primers in conjunction with Arm-PCR of CDR3 regions. Each CDR3 protein is one row after TCRdb ran MiXCR on the multiplex PCR reads. The data contain about 460,000 distinct CDR3 sequences, about 15% of them singletons. Another study also made use of these data, one on T cells in Graves' hyperthyroidism and ophthalmopathy. That report adds: Orbital computed tomography and thyroid ultrasound, together with serum TRAb and thyroxine and clinical symptoms, were used for diagnoses. Researchers ran a first-round RT-PCR on the TCR CDR3 using the HTBI primer set.

The chain is built from TRBV28 and TRBJ2-5; no clear D gene. The sequenced sample was peripheral blood mononuclear cells (PBMCs), obtained at new diagnosis, from a patient treated with antithyroid drugs. The origin of this receptor is a woman between 50 and 59 years old with Graves disease. The CDR3 protein is CASSPGRVKTQYF. CDR3 in DNA: TGTGCCAGCAGCCCGGGTAGGGTGAAGACCCAGTACTTC.